This T cell receptor (beta chain) is drawn from a study of shared clonotypes between healthy human individuals. Study-wide findings and caveats: Generation probabilities of non-shared clonotypes were lower (relative to those shared by all four donors).

Authors' methods: As immunoSEQ supplied junction-only sequences (without quality scores), filtering differed. Generated by immunoSEQ multiplex PCR, the TCRdb table keeps only in-frame clones and is missing some. V and J calls and clone size follow that table, whereas D and trimming were derived from the DNA. The table has around 2.5 million clones, more than 85% seen once. Concerning this clone: The target antigen is unknown.

A split of CD4+ cells into CD45RA+ naive and CD45RA-negative memory subsets was performed. CDR1 and CDR2 (germline): SGDLS, YYNGEE. Trimming pared 5 bases from V and 3 bases from J, leaving 8 bases between. The CDR3 consists of 12 residues. The sequence was collected from a man aged 18 to 29 in good health. Some clones in this sample may be carry-over from other donors' samples. The material sequenced was naive CD4+ T cells from PBMCs. The subset was: CD45RA+ positively selected. The chain recombines TRBV9 with TRBJ1-2; D uncertain. CDR3 region: CASSGDYYGYTF. In DNA, the CDR3 is TGTGCCAGCAGTGGGGATTACTATGGCTACACCTTC.